This TCR beta chain was captured in a study of T-cell memory formation after mild COVID-19. Germline values: CDR1 SGHTA, CDR2 FQGTGA. This CDR3 has 15 residues. The V end was cut by 1 base, the J end by 6 bases, with 13 bases between. Using constant-segment primers, 5'RACE produced TCR alpha and TCR beta cDNA libraries carrying sample barcodes and UMIs. TCRdb ran MiXCR on the 5' RACE reads and lists one entry per CDR3 protein. The sample has about 420,000 distinct CDR3 sequences, roughly a quarter seen once. The study, taken as a whole, reports: Second-wave clones peaking on day 37 lacked confirmed SARS-CoV-2 specificity.

This clonotype was counted between two and nine times. Its antigen remains unknown. V is TRBV7-3 and J is TRBJ2-1; D may be TRBD2 (5 bases). Sequenced material: PBMCs or a T cell subset sorted from them (not recorded which). The receptor's source is an adult woman who had mild COVID-19 (a few samples of this study predate the infection). Cell type and time point are not known. This CDR3 reads CASSLSGSPTNEQFF. The CDR3 DNA reads TGTGCCAGCAGCTTAAGTGGGAGTCCGACCAATGAGCAGTTCTTC.